The next 28 T cell receptor beta chains were all read from a single sample in a study of T cell repertoires in cytomegalovirus infection. TCRdb re-called the reads through MiXCR, storing one row per CDR3 protein. The table shows about 680,000 distinct CDR3 sequences, with roughly a quarter occurring only once. The sequencing sample was made of CD8+ T cells from PBMCs. These receptors were collected from a human donor in good health (CMV status not recorded). Some clones in this sample may be carry-over from other donors' samples.

This clonotype turned up a few times. The chain employs TRBV6-2 or TRBV6-3 and TRBJ2-3, with D possibly called TRBD1 or TRBD2 (5 bases each). CDR3 length: 14 residues. V was trimmed by 4 bases and J by 3 bases, leaving 11 bases between them. From germline, CDR1 is MNHEY and CDR2 SVGEGT. The CDR3 region has the DNA TGTGCCAGCAGTTGGGGCCCGGGAACAGATACGCAGTATTTT. Its protein product is CASSWGPGTDTQYF.

The chain has TRBV19 and TRBJ2-7, with TRBD2 as a possible D gene (6 bases). CDR1 is LNHDA, CDR2 SQIVND, per germline (reference sequence). This CDR3 region has 14 residues. CDR3 residues: CASIIFGGSNEQYV. The CDR3 DNA is TGTGCCAGTATTATATTCGGAGGGAGCAACGAGCAGTACGTC.

This clonotype came up many times. V is TRBV7-2 and J is TRBJ2-2; D gene ambiguous. Germline V gives CDR1 SGHTA, CDR2 FQGNSA. V gave up 0 bases and J gave up 0 bases, with 8 bases separating them. CDR3 size: 16 residues. As DNA, the CDR3 is TGTGCCAGCAGCTTAGCTTGGTCGCCGAACACCGGGGAGCTGTTTTTT. Protein: CASSLAWSPNTGELFF.

This clonotype was counted ten times or more. This chain links TRBV19 with TRBJ1-1; 7 bases fit TRBD1. Germline V gene data show CDR1 as LNHDA and CDR2 as SQIVND (reference sequence). The ends lost 5 bases at V and 6 bases at J; junction bases unmatched: 9. This CDR3 has 14 amino acids. The DNA of the CDR3 is TGTGCCAGTAGTGTGACAGGGCGAGACGCTGAAGCTTTCTTT. It yields the protein CASSVTGRDAEAFF.

This chain links TRBV7-9 with TRBJ1-1; a weak D match, TRBD1 (6 bases). The germline gives CDR1 SEHNR, CDR2 FQNEAQ (reference sequence). V lost 2 bases and J lost 14, with 12 bases in between. The CDR3 has 11 amino acids. The DNA of the CDR3 is TGTGCCAGCAGCTTAATTTCAGGGGACTTCTTT. Translation gives CASSLISGDFF.

This clonotype was seen repeatedly, ten times or more. This chain links TRBV11-3 with TRBJ2-1; D call uncertain. V shed 7 bases and J shed 5 bases, with 12 bases lying between them. The CDR3 contains 13 residues. Germline V gene lookup returns CDR1 SGHNT and CDR2 YENEEA. The CDR3 nucleotides are TGTGCCAGCACGAAGCCTGGGGACAATGAGCAGTTCTTC. It codes for CASTKPGDNEQFF.

This clonotype showed up just a few times. The chain is built from TRBV28 and TRBJ2-4; TRBD1 agrees at 10 bases. Germline-derived CDR1 and CDR2 are MDHEN and SYDVKM. The CDR3 runs to 14 residues. J gave up 4 bases and V 3 bases, and 0 bases lay outside the gene matches. This CDR3 is CASSLDRGKNIQYF. CDR3 bases: TGTGCCAGCAGTTTGGACAGGGGGAAAAACATTCAGTACTTC.

Remarks on this clonotype: A much more abundant neighbour one base away suggests this may be a read error. This chain connects TRBV7-6 to TRBJ1-2; D remains ambiguous. The CDR3 length is 14 residues. With 5 bases removed from V and 4 bases from J, the gap between germline ends came to 14 bases. Per the germline V gene, CDR1 is SGHVS and CDR2 is FNYEAQ. The CDR3, as DNA: TGTGCCAGCAGCCGGTCAGTGGGCCTCTATGGCTACACCTTC. Its translation is CASSRSVGLYGYTF.

The gene calls are TRBV7-2 and TRBJ1-2; 7 bases are shared with TRBD1. CDR1 and CDR2 from the germline V gene are SGHTA and FQGNSA. V lost 4 bases to trimming and J lost 6 bases; unmatched junction nucleotides: 23. This CDR3 is built from 19 residues. CDR3 coding DNA: TGTGCCAGCAGCTACCTAACCCTGGAGGCAGGGGGGTCTTCGGATGGCTACACCTTC. Translated: CASSYLTLEAGGSSDGYTF. Looking up the rest from reference TRBV7-2 and TRBJ1-2 gives the full variable domain: GAGVSQSPSNKVTEKGKDVELRCDPISGHTALYWYRQSLGQGLEFLIYFQGNSAPDKSGLPSDRFSAERTGGSVSTLTIQRTQQEDSAVYLCASSYLTLEAGGSSDGYTFGSGTRLTVV.

Ten or more counts support this clonotype. The V and J genes are TRBV29-1 and TRBJ2-1; TRBD1 agrees at 8 bases. Germline V gene sequence: CDR1 SQVTM, CDR2 ANQGSEA. V shed 0 bases and J 3 bases; nucleotides not matched to a gene: 10. This CDR3 contains 17 residues. CDR3 nucleotides: TGCAGCGTTGAAGATTATCGAGGACAGGGTATCTACAATGAGCAGTTCTTC. Protein: CSVEDYRGQGIYNEQFF.

This sequence joins TRBV29-1 and TRBJ1-1, with 8 bases lining up with TRBD1. CDR1 is SQVTM and CDR2 is ANQGSEA in the germline V gene. The CDR3 loop spans 15 amino acids. The CDR3 nucleotides are TGCAGTCTCTCGGGGGGCGGACAGGGAGGAACTGAAGCTTTCTTT. It translates to CSLSGGGQGGTEAFF.

This clonotype occurred a few times. V is TRBV10-3 and J is TRBJ1-2, with a possible D match to TRBD1 (5 bases). The V end was cut by 2 bases, the J end by 0 bases, with 7 bases between. This CDR3 region has 14 residues. Germline V gene data show CDR1 as ENHRY and CDR2 as SYGVKD. CDR3 coding DNA: TGTGCCATCAGTGAGCCGACAGCTAACTATGGCTACACCTTC. It codes for CAISEPTANYGYTF.

This clonotype showed up just a few times. This chain uses TRBV29-1 with TRBJ1-1; D gene unclear. The V gene lost 4 bases and the J gene lost 1 base, with 10 bases spanning the gap. Looked up from germline, CDR1 is SQVTM and CDR2 is ANQGSEA. The CDR3 consists of 13 residues. The CDR3 DNA follows: TGCAGCGTTGCCAACACAGCGAACACTGAAGCTTTCTTT. It codes for CSVANTANTEAFF.

The sample holds a few counts of this clonotype. At one boundary the junction diverges from the germline segment, which might be a read error. V usage is TRBV20-1 and J usage is TRBJ2-1; no clear D gene. CDR1 is DFQATT and CDR2 is SNEGSKA in the germline V gene (reference sequence). The CDR3 covers 17 residues. CDR3 nucleotides: TGCAGTGCTGGAGACCAATACCCAATTAGCTCCTACAATGAGCAGTTCTTC. It encodes CSAGDQYPISSYNEQFF.

For this clonotype: The junction differs from germline at one of its ends, possibly a read error. This chain joins TRBV12-5 and TRBJ1-5; the D gene is possibly TRBD1 (5 bases). CDR1 and CDR2 from the germline V gene are LGHNT and FRNRAP. The CDR3 length is 18 residues. The CDR3 protein is CSSGSTLFRDDSNQPQHF. As DNA, the CDR3 is TGTTCTAGTGGTTCCACTCTGTTCAGGGACGATAGCAATCAGCCCCAGCATTTT.

The chain is built from TRBV15 and TRBJ2-1; D is ambiguous. Trimming cost V 0 bases and J 5 bases, with 5 bases left between them. CDR3 size: 13 residues. The V gene's germline CDR1 is LNHNV and CDR2 YYDKDF (reference sequence). The CDR3 region is CATSRDLHNEQFF. CDR3 nucleotide sequence: TGTGCCACCAGCAGAGATCTACACAATGAGCAGTTCTTC.

This clonotype was picked up a small number of times. The rearrangement joins TRBV4-1 to TRBJ1-2; maybe TRBD1 (5 bases). Germline CDR1 MGHRA, CDR2 YSYEKL. This CDR3 comprises 15 residues. Trimming took off 4 bases at V and 4 bases at J, with 16 bases between the two ends. This chain's CDR3 is CASSPTDGLVYGYTF. The DNA for the CDR3 is TGCGCCAGCAGCCCGACAGATGGCTTAGTCTATGGCTACACCTTC.

This clonotype was seen a handful of times. The chain's CDR3 is CASSSQDRGLYETQYF. In DNA form, the CDR3 reads TGTGCCAGCAGCTCCCAGGACAGGGGGCTGTATGAGACCCAGTACTTC. The V call is TRBV7-9, the J call TRBJ2-5, with 11 bases fitting TRBD1. V dropped 4 bases and J dropped 5; count of bases not matched to a gene: 9. Germline CDR1 is SEHNR and CDR2 is FQNEAQ (reference sequence). The CDR3 runs to 16 residues.

This clonotype appeared a few times. The CDR3 here is CATSRGLRGDEKLFF. The DNA of the CDR3 is TGTGCCACCAGCAGGGGACTGCGTGGTGATGAAAAACTGTTTTTT. V gene TRBV15 combines with J gene TRBJ1-4; D may be TRBD1 (5 bases). Germline-derived CDR1 and CDR2 are LNHNV and YYDKDF (reference sequence). V lost 3 bases and J 6 bases, leaving 14 bases between the germline ends. This CDR3 has 15 amino acids.

Concerning this clonotype itself: Possible read error: a much larger clone is one base away. J is TRBJ1-1 and V is TRBV4-1, with a weak D call TRBD1 (6 bases). Per the germline V gene, CDR1 is MGHRA and CDR2 is YSYEKL. With 4 bases removed from V and 5 bases from J, the gap between germline ends came to 14 bases. The CDR3 consists of 14 residues. The CDR3 nucleotides read TGCGCCAGCAGCCCCGGACAGAGGAAGACTGAAGCTTTCTTT. Translation gives CASSPGQRKTEAFF.

This clonotype came up many times. CDR3 loop: CASSEALTFF. For the CDR3, the DNA is TGTGCCAGCAGTGAAGCTTTGACTTTCTTT. The chain couples TRBV6-1 to TRBJ1-1, with D unresolved. There are 10 residues in the CDR3. Germline loops: CDR1 MNHNS, CDR2 SASEGT. V lost 0 bases, J lost 12 bases, and 5 bases lay in between.

Concerning this clonotype: A much larger clone is a single base away; this may be a read error. V is TRBV2 and J is TRBJ1-1; no reliable D call. The CDR3 spans 14 residues. The V gene lost 5 bases and the J gene lost 1 base, with 11 bases spanning the gap. The germline V gene encodes CDR1 SNHLY and CDR2 FYNNEI. This CDR3 reads CASSKTRTNTEAFF. The CDR3 DNA sequence: TGTGCCAGCAGTAAGACACGGACGAACACTGAAGCTTTCTTT.

This clonotype showed up many times. This chain joins TRBV7-9 and TRBJ1-1; 7 bases line up with TRBD1. Germline CDR1 SEHNR, CDR2 FQNEAQ (reference sequence). The ends lost 1 base at V and 4 bases at J; junction bases unmatched: 12. The length of the CDR3 is 17 residues. CDR3 bases: TGTGCCAGCAGCTTAGGATGGCAGGGGGAGAGGGTCACTGAAGCTTTCTTT. Its protein is CASSLGWQGERVTEAFF.

The table lists this clonotype with many counts. CDR3 region: CASSSSSYEQYV. The CDR3 region has the DNA TGTGCCAGCAGTTCTAGCTCCTACGAGCAGTACGTC. The chain has TRBV6-2 or TRBV6-3 and TRBJ2-7; D gene unclear. This CDR3 is 12 amino acids long. Per germline, CDR1 MNHEY and CDR2 SVGEGT. The V and J ends lost 4 bases and 0 bases respectively, with 4 bases between them.

This clonotype has ten or more counts. This sequence joins TRBV7-2 and TRBJ1-6, with unresolved D. CDR1 is SGHTA and CDR2 is FQGNSA in the germline V gene. V was clipped by 2 bases and J by 0 bases, with 8 bases between them. The CDR3 spans 16 residues. The chain's CDR3 is CASSLRWSSYNSPLHF. Written as DNA, the CDR3 is TGTGCCAGCAGCTTAAGATGGAGCTCCTATAATTCACCCCTCCACTTT.

The gene calls are TRBV7-6 and TRBJ2-7; D perhaps matches TRBD2 (6 bases). Germline CDR1 SGHVS, CDR2 FNYEAQ. V lost 8 bases and J 13 bases, leaving 21 bases between the germline ends. The CDR3 is made up of 12 amino acids. Here the CDR3 DNA reads TGTGCCAGCGTCGGGGGTATCGACGAGCTCTACTTC. This gives the protein CASVGGIDELYF.

This chain connects TRBV29-1 to TRBJ1-2, with TRBD1 as a possible D gene (5 bases). The CDR3 extends over 12 amino acids. Trimming took 3 bases from V and 7 from J, leaving 12 bases between them. The germline V gene encodes CDR1 SQVTM and CDR2 ANQGSEA. CDR3: CSVDTGLGGYTF. CDR3 bases: TGCAGCGTTGACACAGGTCTGGGTGGCTACACCTTC.

Ten or more counts support this clonotype. This sequence joins TRBV7-9 and TRBJ2-1, with D possibly being TRBD1 or TRBD2 (6 bases each). The CDR3 extends over 15 amino acids. Per germline, CDR1 SEHNR and CDR2 FQNEAQ (reference sequence). Trimming stripped 2 bases from V and 4 bases from J, with 12 bases between. CDR3 DNA: TGTGCCAGCAGCTTAATGGGGGGCCCGTACAATGAGCAGTTCTTC. Translating gives CASSLMGGPYNEQFF.